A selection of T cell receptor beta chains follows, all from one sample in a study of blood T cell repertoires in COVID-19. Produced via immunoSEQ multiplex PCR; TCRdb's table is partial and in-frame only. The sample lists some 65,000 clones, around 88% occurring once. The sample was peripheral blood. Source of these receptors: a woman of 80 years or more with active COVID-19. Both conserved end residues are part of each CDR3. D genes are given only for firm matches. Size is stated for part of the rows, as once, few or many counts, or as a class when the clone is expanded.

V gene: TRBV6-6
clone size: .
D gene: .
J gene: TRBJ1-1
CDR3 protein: CASTFLGGNTEAFF
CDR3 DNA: TGTGCCAGCACCTTCTTAGGGGGGAACACTGAAGCTTTCTTT

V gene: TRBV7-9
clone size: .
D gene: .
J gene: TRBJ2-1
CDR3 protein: CASSPPKERGNEQFF
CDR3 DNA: TGTGCCAGCAGCCCCCCCAAGGAACGGGGGAATGAGCAGTTCTTC

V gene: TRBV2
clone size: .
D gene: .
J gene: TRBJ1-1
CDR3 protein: CASSPGLRLTEAFF
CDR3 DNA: TGTGCCAGCAGTCCGGGACTCCGGCTCACTGAAGCTTTCTTT

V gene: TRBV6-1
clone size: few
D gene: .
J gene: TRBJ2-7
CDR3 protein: CASSEGGFFTYEQYF
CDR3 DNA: TGTGCCAGCAGTGAAGGGGGCTTTTTCACCTACGAGCAGTACTTC

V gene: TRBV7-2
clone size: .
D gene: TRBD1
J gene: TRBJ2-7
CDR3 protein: CASSRTGGAHEQYF
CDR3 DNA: TGTGCCAGCAGCAGGACAGGGGGCGCGCACGAGCAGTACTTC

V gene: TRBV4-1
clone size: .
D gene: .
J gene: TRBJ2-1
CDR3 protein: CASSQPLSDRPYNEQFF
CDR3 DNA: TGCGCCAGCAGCCAACCCCTTAGCGACCGGCCCTACAATGAGCAGTTCTTC

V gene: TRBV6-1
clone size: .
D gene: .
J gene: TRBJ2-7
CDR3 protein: CASSEAPSYEQYF
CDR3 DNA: TGTGCCAGCAGTGAAGCCCCGTCCTACGAGCAGTACTTC

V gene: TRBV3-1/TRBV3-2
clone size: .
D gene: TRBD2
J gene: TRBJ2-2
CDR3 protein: CASSPIGTRNTGELFF
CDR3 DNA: TGTGCCAGCAGCCCCATCGGGACTAGGAACACCGGGGAGCTGTTTTTT

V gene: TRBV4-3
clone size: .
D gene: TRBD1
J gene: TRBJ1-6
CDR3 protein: CASSQERQGASNNSPLHF
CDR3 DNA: TGCGCCAGCAGCCAAGAAAGACAGGGGGCGTCAAATAATTCACCCCTCCACTTT

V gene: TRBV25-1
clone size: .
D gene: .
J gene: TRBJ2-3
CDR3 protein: CASQRGDTQYF
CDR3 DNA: TGTGCCAGCCAACGGGGGGATACGCAGTATTTT

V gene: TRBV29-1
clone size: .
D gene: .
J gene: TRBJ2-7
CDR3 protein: CSVHTGLDYEQYF
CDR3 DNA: TGCAGCGTTCATACAGGGCTGGACTACGAGCAGTACTTC

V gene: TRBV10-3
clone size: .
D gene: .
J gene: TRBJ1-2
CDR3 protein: CAISGQANYGYTF
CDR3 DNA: TGTGCCATCAGTGGACAGGCCAACTATGGCTACACCTTC

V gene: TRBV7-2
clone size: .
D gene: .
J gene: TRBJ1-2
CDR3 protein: CASSRDPSGYTF
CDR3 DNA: TGTGCCAGCAGCCGGGATCCGAGTGGCTACACCTTC

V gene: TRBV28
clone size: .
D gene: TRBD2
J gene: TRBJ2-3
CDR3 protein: CATRGLAGGTDTQYF
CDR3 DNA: TGTGCCACGCGGGGGCTAGCGGGGGGCACAGATACGCAGTATTTT

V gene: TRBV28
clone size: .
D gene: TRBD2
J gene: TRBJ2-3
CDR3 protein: CASRGLVTDTQYF
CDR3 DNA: TGTGCCAGCAGGGGACTAGTCACAGATACGCAGTATTTT

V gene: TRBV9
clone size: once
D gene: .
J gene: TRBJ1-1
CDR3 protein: CASSTSGGGNTEAFF
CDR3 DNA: TGTGCCAGCAGCACCAGCGGGGGGGGGAACACTGAAGCTTTCTTT

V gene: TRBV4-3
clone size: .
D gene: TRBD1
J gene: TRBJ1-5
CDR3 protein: CASSQVRTGDQPQHF
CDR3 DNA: TGCGCCAGCAGCCAAGTAAGGACAGGGGATCAGCCCCAGCATTTT

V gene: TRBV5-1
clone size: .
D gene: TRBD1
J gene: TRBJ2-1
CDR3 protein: CASSLRQGSGNEQFF
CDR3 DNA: TGCGCCAGCAGCCTAAGACAGGGTTCCGGCAATGAGCAGTTCTTC

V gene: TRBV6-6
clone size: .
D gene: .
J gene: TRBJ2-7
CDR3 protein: CASSFHYEQYF
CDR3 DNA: TGTGCCAGCAGTTTTCATTACGAGCAGTACTTC

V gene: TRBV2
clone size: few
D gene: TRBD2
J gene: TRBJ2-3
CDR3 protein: CASHIGGGARTDTQYF
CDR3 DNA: TGTGCCAGCCATATCGGCGGGGGGGCCCGGACAGATACGCAGTATTTT

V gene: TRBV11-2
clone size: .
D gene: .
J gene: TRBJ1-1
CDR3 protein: CASSPRPTAGNTEAFF
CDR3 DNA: TGTGCCAGCAGCCCTCGCCCGACGGCGGGGAACACTGAAGCTTTCTTT

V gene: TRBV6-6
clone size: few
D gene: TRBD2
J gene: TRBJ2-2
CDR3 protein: CASSRGLAGSGELFF
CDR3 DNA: TGTGCCAGCAGTCGCGGACTAGCGGGTTCCGGGGAGCTGTTTTTT

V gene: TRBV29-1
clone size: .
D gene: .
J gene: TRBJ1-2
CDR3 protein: CSVGEGTYGYTF
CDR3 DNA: TGCAGCGTTGGGGAGGGGACCTATGGCTACACCTTC

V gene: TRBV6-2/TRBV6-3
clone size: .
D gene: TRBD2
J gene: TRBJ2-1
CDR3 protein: CASSYVLAGVGEQFF
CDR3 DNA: TGTGCCAGCAGTTACGTACTAGCGGGGGTCGGTGAGCAGTTCTTC

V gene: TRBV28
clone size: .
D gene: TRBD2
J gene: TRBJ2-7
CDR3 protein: CASSSPGLAGSYEQYF
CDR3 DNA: TGTGCCAGCAGTTCCCCGGGACTAGCGGGGTCCTACGAGCAGTACTTC

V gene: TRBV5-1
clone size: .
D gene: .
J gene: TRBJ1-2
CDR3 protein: CASSRRSGNYGYTF
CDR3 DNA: TGCGCCAGCAGCCGGCGGAGCGGTAACTATGGCTACACCTTC

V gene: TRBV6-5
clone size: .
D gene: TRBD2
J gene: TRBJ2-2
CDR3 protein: CASTPGGTGELFF
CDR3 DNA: TGTGCCAGCACTCCGGGGGGCACCGGGGAGCTGTTTTTT

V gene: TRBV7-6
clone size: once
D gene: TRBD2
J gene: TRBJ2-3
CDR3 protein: CASSLRTSGGDTQYF
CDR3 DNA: TGTGCCAGCAGCCTTCGGACTAGCGGGGGGGATACGCAGTATTTT

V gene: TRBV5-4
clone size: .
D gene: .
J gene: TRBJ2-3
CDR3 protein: CASSLVQYTDTQYF
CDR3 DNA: TGTGCCAGCAGCTTGGTACAGTATACAGATACGCAGTATTTT

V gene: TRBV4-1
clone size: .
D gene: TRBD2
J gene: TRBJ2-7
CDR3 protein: CASSQDLRGGVYEQYF
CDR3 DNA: TGCGCCAGCAGCCAGGACCTCCGGGGGGGCGTCTACGAGCAGTACTTC

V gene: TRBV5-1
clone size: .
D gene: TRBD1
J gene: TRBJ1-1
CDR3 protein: CASSTGQGLIAFF
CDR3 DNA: TGCGCCAGCAGCACCGGACAGGGACTGATTGCTTTCTTT